The clone carrying this T cell receptor beta chain was seen a few times. The time point was: blood at routine non-recurrence follow-up after resection. Whole RNA came from tumor, nontumor lung or frozen PBMC and was sequenced without being sorted. This record comes from a study of spatial heterogeneity in lung cancer. Study summary: In cases with available follow-up PBMC samples, these were sequenced at a median of about two years after resection.

The CDR3 is 15 amino acids. V shed 2 bases, J shed 3 bases, and the junction held 3 bases outside the gene matches. Germline V gene data show CDR1 as MNHEY and CDR2 as SVGEGT. Single TCR cDNA molecules each had their own unique molecular identifier. From the 5' RACE reads, TCRdb called clonotypes with MiXCR, one entry per CDR3 protein. The table has tens of thousands of distinct CDR3 sequences, 15% to 20% seen once; the top ten hold 20% to 25%. The chain carries TRBV6-2 or TRBV6-3 and TRBJ1-5, with TRBD1 matching 8 bases. The receptor was isolated from a male donor with early-stage non-small cell lung cancer. Sequences were derived from PBMCs, sampled at follow-up. CDR3 sequence reads: CASSYRTGYNQPQHF. CDR3 nucleotide sequence: TGTGCCAGCAGTTACCGGACAGGGTACAATCAGCCCCAGCATTTT.